This T cell receptor beta chain derives from a study of blood T cells in healthy people across ages. CDR1 DFQATT and CDR2 SNEGSKA come from the germline V gene (reference sequence). CDR3 length equals 16 residues. Losses at the gene ends were 5 bases for V and 1 base for J; bases not matched to a gene: 9. This clonotype occurred a few times. The second PCR ran roughly 7 to 12 cycles with a sample-barcoded 5' primer and J-beta primers. TCRdb recomputed calls from the 5' RACE reads with MiXCR, one row per CDR3 protein. The repertoire has roughly 500,000 distinct CDR3 sequences, about 25% of them found once; the top ten carry less than 20%.

The sequenced sample was blood. The receptor was derived from a woman aged 70-85 years in good health. The chain has TRBV20-1 and TRBJ2-2, with TRBD2 matching 8 bases. The CDR3 spells CSARHGGGKNTGELFF. In nucleotides, the CDR3 is TGCAGTGCTCGGCACGGCGGGGGGAAGAACACCGGGGAGCTGTTTTTT.